This TCR beta chain was retrieved from a study of siplizumab effects on memory and regulatory T cells. This CDR3 contains 12 residues. Trimming removed 8 bases from V and 9 bases from J, with 19 bases in between. Germline V gene sequence: CDR1 SQVTM, CDR2 ANQGSEA. Clones were read by immunoSEQ multiplex PCR, and TCRdb kept only the in-frame ones, dropping some. This sample has approximately 100,000 clones; over 85% occur once, and the top ten carry around 0.15%. With regard to this clone: Antigen unknown.

General study results and limits: Of the alloreactive clones, only a minor fraction mapped to unstimulated subsets. Naive T cells, seemingly more diverse than memory cells, seemed major alloresponse contributors. Whether proliferating Tregs in siplizumab cultures suppress was not functionally confirmed. A mean of about 70% of mappable alloreactive CD4+ clones were Treg-derived with siplizumab, compared with 25% to 30% in controls.

This TCR came from a human donor in good health. The J gene is TRBJ1-1, the V gene TRBV29-1, with D possibly matching TRBD1 (5 bases). Specimen: non-Treg CD4+ T cells sorted from blood. CDR3 residues: CSSRRGDAKAFF. CDR3 in DNA: TGCAGCTCAAGACGGGGGGACGCCAAAGCTTTCTTT.